These 12 T cell receptor beta chains originate from one sample sequenced in a study of T cells in Graves' hyperthyroidism and ophthalmopathy. Researchers amplified the TCR beta CDR3 regions from RNA transcripts. The TCR CDR3 was amplified in a first-round RT-PCR using the HTBI primer set. MiXCR, run by TCRdb on the multiplex PCR reads, gives a single entry per CDR3 protein. The sample lists 200,000 to 250,000 distinct CDR3 sequences, roughly a quarter seen once, with 35% in the top ten. Sequencing was done on a sample of blood. These receptors were obtained from a woman aged 40 to 49 with Graves' ophthalmopathy.

This clonotype was found many times. In DNA, the CDR3 is TGTGCCAGTAGTATAGCAACGGGAGTCGGCGGGGAGCTGTTTTTT. Residues: CASSIATGVGGELFF. The rearrangement links TRBV19 to TRBJ2-2; a possible D gene is TRBD2 (6 bases). The V gene's germline CDR1 is LNHDA and CDR2 SQIVND (reference sequence). There are 15 residues in the CDR3. V lost 1 base and J 7 bases, leaving 13 bases between the germline ends.

This clonotype occurred many times. The CDR3 reads CASSLDGRNTGELFF. CDR3 in DNA: TGTGCCAGCAGCTTGGACGGGAGAAACACCGGGGAGCTGTTTTTT. V is TRBV5-6 and J is TRBJ2-2; possible D gene TRBD2, 6 bases. The CDR3 spans 15 residues. V shed 0 bases and J shed 2 bases, with 8 bases lying between them. CDR1 is SGHDT and CDR2 is YYEEEE in the germline V gene.

This clonotype was recorded at least ten times. The V call is TRBV18, the J call TRBJ2-7; 7 bases match TRBD1. Germline values: CDR1 KGHSH, CDR2 LQKENI. This CDR3 has 12 residues. Losses at the gene ends were 8 bases for V and 4 bases for J; bases not matched to a gene: 5. DNA for the CDR3: TGTGCCAGCGCCGGGACAGATTACGAGCAGTACTTC. Translation gives CASAGTDYEQYF.

This clonotype was recorded many times. V and J are TRBV30 and TRBJ2-7, with 8 bases identical to TRBD2. CDR3 length: 13 residues. The germline gives CDR1 GTSNPN, CDR2 SVGIG (reference sequence). The V segment lost 8 bases and the J segment 0 bases; nucleotides outside the gene matches: 6. The CDR3 here is CAAFGTSSYEQYF. In nucleotides, the CDR3 is TGTGCCGCTTTCGGGACTAGCTCCTACGAGCAGTACTTC.

The chain carries TRBV24-1 and TRBJ2-2; 9 bases line up with TRBD2. The CDR3 is made up of 15 amino acids. V was pared by 3 bases and J by 8 bases, with 6 bases of the junction left unmatched. The germline V gene has CDR1 KGHDR and CDR2 SFDVKD. This CDR3 is CATSDRGLANGELFF. In nucleotides, the CDR3 is TGTGCCACCAGTGATAGGGGACTAGCAAATGGGGAGCTGTTTTTT.

Comments on this clonotype: One end of the junction fails to match germline, which may point to a read error. V gene TRBV11-2 combines with J gene TRBJ2-7; TRBD1 is a possible D gene (5 bases). Per germline, CDR1 SGHAT and CDR2 FQNNGV. The CDR3 extends over 12 amino acids. Written as DNA, the CDR3 is TGTGCCAGCAGCATAGACAGCTACGAGCAGTACTTC. It yields the protein CASSIDSYEQYF.

The sample holds many counts of this clonotype. The V gene is TRBV4-1, the J gene TRBJ1-5; D might be TRBD1 (6 bases). V was clipped by 0 bases and J by 1 base, with 10 bases between them. This CDR3 is built from 16 residues. In germline, CDR1 is MGHRA, CDR2 YSYEKL. The CDR3, as DNA: TGCGCCAGCAGCCAAGAAACAGGGATGAGCAATCAGCCCCAGCATTTT. Translating it yields CASSQETGMSNQPQHF.

The chain couples TRBV10-3 to TRBJ2-2; D is unresolved. V shed 10 bases and J shed 0 bases, with 12 bases lying between them. Germline CDR1 reads ENHRY; CDR2 reads SYGVKD. This CDR3 spans 14 amino acids. DNA of the CDR3: TGTGCCACGAACCGCGAGGCGAACACCGGGGAGCTGTTTTTT. The encoded protein is CATNREANTGELFF.

This clonotype came up a few times. One end of the junction is discordant with germline, which a read error may explain. This chain uses TRBV12-3 or TRBV12-4 with TRBJ2-2, with TRBD2 matching 7 bases. The CDR3 runs to 15 residues. CDR3 bases: TGTGCCAGCAGTCTAGCGGCAGAGGGAATCGGGGAGCTGTCTTTT. It translates to CASSLAAEGIGELSF.

This clonotype was detected ten times or more. J is TRBJ2-7 and V is TRBV18, with D maybe TRBD1 (5 bases). V lost 0 bases, J lost 2 bases, and 8 bases lay in between. The CDR3 extends over 14 amino acids. Germline values: CDR1 KGHSH, CDR2 LQKENI. CDR3 region: CASSPPTTAYEQYF. The CDR3 DNA is TGTGCCAGCTCACCACCGACGACAGCCTACGAGCAGTACTTC.

This chain links TRBV20-1 with TRBJ2-2; perhaps TRBD2 as D (6 bases). V lost 5 bases to trimming and J lost 1 base, with 8 bases between them. Per the germline V gene, CDR1 is DFQATT and CDR2 is SNEGSKA (reference sequence). The CDR3 sequence is 13 residues long. DNA of the CDR3: TGCAGTGCTCCGCGGGGGAACACCGGGGAGCTGTTTTTT. This sequence encodes CSAPRGNTGELFF.

This clonotype was picked up a small number of times. This could be a read error, since a much larger clone is one nucleotide away. J is TRBJ2-7 and V is TRBV5-1, with 8 bases aligning to TRBD1. The CDR3 has 13 amino acids. Per germline, CDR1 SGHRS and CDR2 YFSETQ. Trimming took 5 bases from V and 3 from J; bases not matched to a gene: 4. The CDR3 here is CASRHGQGYEQYF. Here the CDR3 DNA reads TGCGCCAGCAGACACGGACAGGGCTACGAGCAGTACTTC.